The clone carrying this T cell receptor (beta chain) turned up a few times. Its antigen is unknown. This sample was included in a study of cytomegalovirus exposure and HLA in healthy donors. Overall study: A prior study identified 117 million unique TCR beta sequences from around 180 million T cells.

It was with 60 Vbeta and 13 Jbeta primers that the PCR ran. Assay: immunoSEQ multiplex PCR; the TCRdb copy retains only in-frame clones and omits some. The sample includes 80,000 to 130,000 clones, roughly 83% seen only once; the top ten take approximately 4.2%. Points from the study as a whole: The sole available immune exposure information was CMV serostatus. Upon later analysis, HLA-associated TCR beta chains proved more clonally expanded than other, equally common chains. Among TCR beta chains, those listed as cytomegalovirus-associated numbered approximately 150.

The V gene lost 4 bases and the J gene lost 5 bases, with 17 bases spanning the gap. The CDR3 spans 15 residues. The germline V gene encodes CDR1 KGHSH and CDR2 LQKENI. The clonotype comes from a female donor in good health and CMV-seropositive. The source material was PBMCs. The chain employs TRBV18 and TRBJ1-1; a possible D gene is TRBD1 (6 bases). CDR3 loop: CASSLQQGLETEAFF. CDR3 DNA sequence: TGTGCCAGCTCACTGCAACAGGGATTGGAGACTGAAGCTTTCTTT.